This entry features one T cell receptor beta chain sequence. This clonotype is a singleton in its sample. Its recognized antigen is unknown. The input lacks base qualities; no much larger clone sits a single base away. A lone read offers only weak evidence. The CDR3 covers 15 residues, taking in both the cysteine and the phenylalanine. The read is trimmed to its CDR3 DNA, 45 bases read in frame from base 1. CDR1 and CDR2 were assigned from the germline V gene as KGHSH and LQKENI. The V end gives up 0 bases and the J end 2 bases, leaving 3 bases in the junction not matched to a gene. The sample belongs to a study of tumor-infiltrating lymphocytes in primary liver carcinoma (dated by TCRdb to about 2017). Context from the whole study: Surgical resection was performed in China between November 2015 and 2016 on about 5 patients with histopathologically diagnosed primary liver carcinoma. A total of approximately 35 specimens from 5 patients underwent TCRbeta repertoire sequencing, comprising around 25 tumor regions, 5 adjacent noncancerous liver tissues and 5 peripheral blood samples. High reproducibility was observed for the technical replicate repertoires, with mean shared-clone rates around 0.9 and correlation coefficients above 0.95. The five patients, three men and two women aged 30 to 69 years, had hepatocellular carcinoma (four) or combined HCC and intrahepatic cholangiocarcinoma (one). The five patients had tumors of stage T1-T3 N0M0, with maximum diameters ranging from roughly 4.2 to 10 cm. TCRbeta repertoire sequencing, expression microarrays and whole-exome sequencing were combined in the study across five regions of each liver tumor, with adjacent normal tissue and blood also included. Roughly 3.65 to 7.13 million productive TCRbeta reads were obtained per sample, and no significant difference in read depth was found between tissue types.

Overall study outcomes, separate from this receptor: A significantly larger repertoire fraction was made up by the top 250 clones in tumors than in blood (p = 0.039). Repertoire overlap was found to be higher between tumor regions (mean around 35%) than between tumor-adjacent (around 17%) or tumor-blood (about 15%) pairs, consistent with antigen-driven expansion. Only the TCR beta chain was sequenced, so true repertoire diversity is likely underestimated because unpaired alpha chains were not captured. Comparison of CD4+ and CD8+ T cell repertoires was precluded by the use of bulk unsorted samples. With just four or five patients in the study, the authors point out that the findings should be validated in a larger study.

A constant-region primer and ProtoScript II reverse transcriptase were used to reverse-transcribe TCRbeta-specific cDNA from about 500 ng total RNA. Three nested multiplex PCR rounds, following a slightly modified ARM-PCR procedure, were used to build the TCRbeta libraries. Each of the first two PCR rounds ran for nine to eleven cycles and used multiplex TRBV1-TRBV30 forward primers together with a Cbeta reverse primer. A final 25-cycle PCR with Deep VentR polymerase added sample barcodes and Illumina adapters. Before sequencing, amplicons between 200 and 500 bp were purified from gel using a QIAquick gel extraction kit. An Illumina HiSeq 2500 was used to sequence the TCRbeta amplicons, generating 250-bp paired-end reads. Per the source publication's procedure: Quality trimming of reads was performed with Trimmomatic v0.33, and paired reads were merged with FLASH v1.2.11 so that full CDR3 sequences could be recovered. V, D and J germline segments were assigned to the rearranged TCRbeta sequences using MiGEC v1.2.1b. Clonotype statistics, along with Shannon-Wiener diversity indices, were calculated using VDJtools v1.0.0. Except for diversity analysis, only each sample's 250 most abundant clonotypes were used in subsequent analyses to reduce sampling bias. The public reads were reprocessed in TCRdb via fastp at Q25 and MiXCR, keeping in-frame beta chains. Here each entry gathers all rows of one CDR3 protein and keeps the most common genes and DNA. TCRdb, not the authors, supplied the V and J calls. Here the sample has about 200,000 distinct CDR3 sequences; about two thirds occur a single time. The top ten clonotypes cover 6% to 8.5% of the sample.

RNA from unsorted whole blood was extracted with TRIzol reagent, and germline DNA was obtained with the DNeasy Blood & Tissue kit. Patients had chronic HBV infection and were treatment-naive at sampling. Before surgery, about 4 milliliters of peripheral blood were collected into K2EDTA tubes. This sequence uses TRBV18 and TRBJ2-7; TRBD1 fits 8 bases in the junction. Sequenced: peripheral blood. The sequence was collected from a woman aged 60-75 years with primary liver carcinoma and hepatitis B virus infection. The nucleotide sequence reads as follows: TGTGCCAGCTCACCACCGAGACAGGGGCCCTACGAGCAGTACTTC. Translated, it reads CASSPPRQGPYEQYF.